This TCR beta chain was sequenced in a study of blood T cells in healthy people across ages. With a J-beta primer mix and a sample-barcoded 5' primer, a second PCR ran about 6 to 11 cycles. TCRdb called the 5' RACE reads again in MiXCR, with one record for every CDR3 protein. The repertoire has 1,500,000 or so distinct CDR3 sequences, roughly 43% of them found once; the top ten carry approximately 4%. The CDR3 sequence is 17 residues long. Per the germline V gene, CDR1 is SGHTA and CDR2 is FQGNSA. Trimming took off 5 bases at V and 2 bases at J, with 18 bases between the two ends. The specimen sequenced was blood. The receptor was derived from a woman aged 18-29 years in good health. The chain uses TRBV7-2 and TRBJ2-2; D is possibly TRBD2 (6 bases). The CDR3 DNA reads as TGTGCCAGCAGCGCACGCCTGACTAGTCTCAACACCGGGGAGCTGTTTTTT. Amino acid sequence: CASSARLTSLNTGELFF.